Described below is a single T cell receptor beta chain sequence and its context. The data are from a study of blood T cell repertoires in COVID-19. This CDR3 region has 15 residues. The V gene lost 1 base and the J gene lost 4 bases, with 13 bases spanning the gap. CDR1 is LNHDA, CDR2 SQIVND, per germline (reference sequence). This table comes from immunoSEQ multiplex PCR, and its TCRdb copy is limited to in-frame clones, with some not included. The sample carries fewer than 200,000 clones, under 90% recorded once. Participant reports of clinical history set cohort assignment. The recovered donors of Cohort 3 showed two negative PCRs, clearance, or symptom resolution.

J is TRBJ1-2 and V is TRBV19; TRBD1 might be the D (5 bases). This TCR was recovered from a man aged 45 to 65 who had recovered from COVID-19. The sequenced sample was PBMCs or T cells enriched from blood (not recorded which). The chain's CDR3 is CASSIVAGHRYGYTF. CDR3 nucleotide sequence: TGTGCCAGTAGTATAGTAGCAGGGCATCGCTATGGCTACACCTTC.